A single sample gave rise to the 13 T cell receptor beta chains below, sequenced in a study of cytomegalovirus exposure and HLA in healthy donors. TCRdb keeps only in-frame clones here, not all; method: immunoSEQ multiplex PCR. The repertoire holds about 150,000 clones, with approximately 86% as singletons. Sequencing was performed on PBMCs. The receptors were sampled from a human donor in good health.

The chain carries TRBV9 and TRBJ2-1; 8 nucleotides agree with TRBD2. CDR1 is SGDLS, CDR2 YYNGEE, per germline. The CDR3 runs 14 residues. V dropped 6 bases and J dropped 5; count of bases not matched to a gene: 7. The DNA for the CDR3 is TGTGCCAGCAACCCTAGCGGGTCTCACAATGAGCAGTTCTTC. Amino acid sequence: CASNPSGSHNEQFF.

This clone appeared a few times. The chain employs TRBV30 and TRBJ1-2, with TRBD1 matching 9 bases. Looked up from germline, CDR1 is GTSNPN and CDR2 is SVGIG (reference sequence). The CDR3 is 14 residues long. Germline trimming cut 4 bases from V and 8 bases from J; bases unmatched to any gene: 11. CDR3 in amino acids: CAWTGTGKPIGYTF. DNA of the CDR3: TGTGCCTGGACCGGGACAGGGAAACCCATAGGCTACACCTTC.

V usage is TRBV6-6 and J usage is TRBJ1-5; no clear D gene. V was trimmed by 0 bases and J by 4 bases, leaving 7 bases between them. Looked up from germline, CDR1 is MNHNY and CDR2 is SVGAGI (reference sequence). CDR3 length: 14 amino acids. The DNA for the CDR3 is TGTGCCAGCAGTTACTCAACACGTAATCAGCCCCAGCATTTT. Protein: CASSYSTRNQPQHF.

The chain uses TRBV2 and TRBJ1-5, with TRBD1 as a possible D gene (6 bases). CDR3 length: 14 amino acids. Trimming took off 8 bases at V and 2 bases at J, with 13 bases between the two ends. The germline gives CDR1 SNHLY, CDR2 FYNNEI. Here the CDR3 DNA reads TGTGCCAGCTGGGGGCCGGGCGGCAATCAGCCCCAGCATTTT. Translating it yields CASWGPGGNQPQHF.

This clone showed up just once. The chain's CDR3 is CASSARDTYNEQFF. The CDR3, as DNA: TGTGCCAGCAGTGCCCGGGACACCTACAATGAGCAGTTCTTC. The chain employs TRBV6-1 and TRBJ2-1, with D maybe TRBD1 (6 bases). The germline gives CDR1 MNHNS, CDR2 SASEGT. The V end lost 4 bases, the J end lost 2 bases, and 9 bases lay between the germline ends. The CDR3 runs 14 residues.

This clone occurred once. V gene TRBV5-1 combines with J gene TRBJ2-2; a possible D gene is TRBD1 (5 bases). Trimming took 7 bases from V and 7 from J, leaving 14 bases between them. Germline values: CDR1 SGHRS, CDR2 YFSETQ. This CDR3 is built from 13 residues. The CDR3 loop is CASGEGVIGELFF. CDR3 in DNA: TGCGCCAGCGGGGAAGGGGTGATCGGGGAGCTGTTTTTT.

This chain connects TRBV28 to TRBJ2-5, with TRBD2 matching 10 bases. Germline CDR1 and CDR2: MDHEN and SYDVKM. With V trimmed by 8 bases and J by 5 bases, 8 bases remained unmatched. The CDR3 contains 14 residues. The CDR3 region has the DNA TGTGCCAGCGGCTCCGGGACTAGCGTCGAGACCCAGTACTTC. Protein sequence: CASGSGTSVETQYF.

V and J are TRBV6-5 and TRBJ2-1, with TRBD2 matching over 8 bases. Per germline, CDR1 MNHEY and CDR2 SVGAGI. The CDR3 covers 16 residues. V dropped 2 bases and J dropped 9; count of bases not matched to a gene: 12. The chain's CDR3 is CASSYQSTIRGGEQFF. The CDR3, as DNA: TGTGCCAGCAGTTACCAATCTACCATTCGGGGGGGTGAGCAGTTCTTC.

Comments on this clone: This specimen includes other DNA sequences encoding the same CDR3. The chain employs TRBV9 and TRBJ1-5, with a tentative D call TRBD1 (6 bases). V lost 0 bases and J lost 4, with 8 bases in between. There are 14 residues in the CDR3. Germline values: CDR1 SGDLS, CDR2 YYNGEE. The CDR3 region has the DNA TGTGCCAGCAGCGTAGAAGGGGGAAATCAGCCCCAGCATTTT. Its protein is CASSVEGGNQPQHF. Based on the CDR3 plus reference TRBV9 and TRBJ1-5, the full variable domain is DSGVTQTPKHLITATGQRVTLRCSPRSGDLSVYWYQQSLDQGLQFLIQYYNGEERAKGNILERFSAQQFPDLHSELNLSSLELGDSALYFCASSVEGGNQPQHFGDGTRLSIL.

The chain carries TRBV28 and TRBJ2-7, with no clear D. CDR3 length: 13 residues. V lost 8 bases to trimming and J lost 0 bases, with 11 bases between them. Per germline, CDR1 MDHEN and CDR2 SYDVKM. The DNA for the CDR3 is TGTGCCAGCGTAGCAAGCACCTCCTACGAGCAGTACTTC. It specifies CASVASTSYEQYF. The full variable domain, rest sourced from reference TRBV28 and TRBJ2-7, is DVKVTQSSRYLVKRTGEKVFLECVQDMDHENMFWYRQDPGLGLRLIYFSYDVKMKEKGDIPEGYSVSREKKERFSLILESASTNQTSMYLCASVASTSYEQYFGPGTRLTVT.

V is TRBV19 and J is TRBJ2-2, with D possibly matching TRBD1 (6 bases). The CDR3 covers 13 residues. Trimming cost V 2 bases and J 5 bases, with 6 bases left between them. Germline assignment: CDR1 LNHDA and CDR2 SQIVND (reference sequence). For the CDR3, the DNA is TGTGCCAGTAGTATAAGGGGGACCGGGGAGCTGTTTTTT. It codes for CASSIRGTGELFF.

The CDR3 here is CASSIGQGAGYEQYF. The CDR3 DNA is TGTGCCAGCAGTATAGGACAGGGGGCAGGCTACGAGCAGTACTTC. The J gene is TRBJ2-7, the V gene TRBV28; TRBD1 matches at 11 bases. Germline CDR1 is MDHEN and CDR2 is SYDVKM. The length of the CDR3 is 15 residues. V gave up 5 bases and J gave up 3 bases; unmatched junction bases: 6.

The gene calls are TRBV4-1 and TRBJ1-3, with a weak D call TRBD1 (5 bases). Germline CDR1 reads MGHRA; CDR2 reads YSYEKL. This CDR3 contains 16 residues. Trimming took off 1 base at V and 3 bases at J, with 13 bases between the two ends. This CDR3 is CASSQADSSIGNTIYF. CDR3 bases: TGCGCCAGCAGCCAAGCCGACAGCTCGATTGGAAACACCATATATTTT.